Listed below are T cell receptor beta chains from one sample, sequenced in a study of blood T cell repertoires in COVID-19. Sequenced by immunoSEQ multiplex PCR; TCRdb stores in-frame clones only, minus some. This table has around 150,000 clones, 80% appearing once. The sample comprised PBMCs or T cells enriched from blood (not recorded which). These receptors were collected from a man in his forties or fifties who had recovered from COVID-19. CDR3s include the opening cysteine and the closing phenylalanine or tryptophan. D genes are given only for firm matches. The size field is filled for only some rows; it gives once, few, many or a size class.

J gene,clone size,V gene,D gene,CDR3 DNA,CDR3 protein
TRBJ1-2,.,TRBV12-2,.,TGTGCAAGTCGCCGACAGGGGGCAAACTATGGCTACACCTTC,CASRRQGANYGYTF
TRBJ1-2,once,TRBV30,.,TGTGCCTGGAGTGTTGACTTTAACTATGGCTACACCTTC,CAWSVDFNYGYTF
TRBJ1-4,.,TRBV7-9,.,TGTGCCAGCAGCCTAGGGACCGGGACACTGAATGAAAAACTGTTTTTT,CASSLGTGTLNEKLFF
TRBJ2-3,.,TRBV30,TRBD2,TGTGCCTGGAGCGGACTAGCGGGGGCAGATACGCAGTATTTT,CAWSGLAGADTQYF
TRBJ1-1,many,TRBV3-1/TRBV3-2,TRBD1,TGTGCCAGCAGCCCGCGACAGGGGACCATGAACACTGAAGCTTTCTTT,CASSPRQGTMNTEAFF
TRBJ1-2,few,TRBV12-3/TRBV12-4,TRBD1,TGTGCCAGCAGTTTAACGACAGGGGACGGCTACACCTTC,CASSLTTGDGYTF
TRBJ1-1,.,TRBV6-5,TRBD1,TGTGCCAGCAGAGATACGGACAGGGAGGGCACTGAAGCTTTCTTT,CASRDTDREGTEAFF
TRBJ2-5,once,TRBV19,TRBD1,TGTGCCAGTAGTATCGACAGGGCCCAAGAGACCCAGTACTTC,CASSIDRAQETQYF
TRBJ2-5,few,TRBV9,.,TGTGCCAGCAGCGTAGCTAGTACGGGCGGGGGCGGTCAAGAGACCCAGTACTTC,CASSVASTGGGGQETQYF
TRBJ2-5,few,TRBV30,.,TGTGCCTGGTCGATCGGGGAGACCCAGTACTTC,CAWSIGETQYF
TRBJ2-2,.,TRBV7-9,TRBD2,TGTGCCAGCTCGAAGCCCGCAGCGGGGGGGCTCGGGGAGCTGTTTTTT,CASSKPAAGGLGELFF
TRBJ2-5,.,TRBV5-1,TRBD1,TGCGCCAGCAGCCCAGATCCGACAGGGGTAGGGCAAGAGACCCAGTACTTC,CASSPDPTGVGQETQYF
TRBJ2-2,.,TRBV18,.,TGTGCCAGCTCACCAGTTAGGTCGGGCAGGGGAACGAACACCGGGGAGCTGTTTTTT,CASSPVRSGRGTNTGELFF
TRBJ2-5,.,TRBV25-1,.,TGTGCCAGCAGTGAGAGTATCACAGGTCAAGAGACCCAGTACTTC,CASSESITGQETQYF
TRBJ1-2,.,TRBV6-6,.,TGTGCCAGCACCCCCGAAGGTGGGCTTAACTATGGCTACACCTTC,CASTPEGGLNYGYTF
TRBJ1-1,.,TRBV5-1,TRBD1,TGCGCCAGCAGCTCCGAGACAGGGGAGGACGCTGAAGCTTTCTTT,CASSSETGEDAEAFF